The T cell receptor beta chain under discussion was sequenced for a study of T cells in localized non-small cell lung cancer. V was clipped by 6 bases and J by 0 bases, with 14 bases between them. The CDR3 contains 15 residues. Germline V gives CDR1 MDHEN, CDR2 SYDVKM. Notes on the study in general: T cell clonality was highest in uninvolved adjacent lung, above tumor.

Here immunoSEQ multiplex PCR was the method, and the copy in TCRdb shows in-frame clones only, minus some. Of about 26,000 clones detected, roughly 80% appear once; the ten largest clones hold roughly a tenth. Concerning this clone: Its antigen remains unknown.

The sample here was peripheral blood, taken before any cancer treatment. V gene TRBV28 combines with J gene TRBJ2-5; D may correspond to TRBD1 or TRBD2 (6 bases each). This clonotype was sampled from a man aged 40 to 70 with stage III squamous cell lung carcinoma. The CDR3 is CASRGGFTYQETQYF. Here the CDR3 DNA reads TGTGCCAGCAGAGGGGGGTTTACGTACCAAGAGACCCAGTACTTC.